This T cell receptor (beta chain) is drawn from a study of cytomegalovirus exposure and HLA in healthy donors. Study-wide results and limits: The classifier, whose performance was assessed in both the original and validation cohorts, reportedly diagnosed cytomegalovirus status with high specificity and sensitivity. In a later analysis, the majority of CMV-associated beta chains seemingly showed HLA restriction. Previous analysis showed most TCR beta V segments were productive about 87% or about 30% of the time.

Per the germline V gene, CDR1 is MNHNS and CDR2 is SASEGT. Trimming stripped 5 bases from V and 0 bases from J, with 11 bases between. The CDR3 loop spans 15 amino acids. Use of 60 Vbeta and 13 Jbeta primers characterized the PCR. The method was immunoSEQ multiplex PCR; TCRdb's version includes in-frame clones alone and lacks a portion of them. The top ten clones hold approximately 1.5% of a sample with approximately 140,000 clones, approximately 80% of them seen once. For this clone: Antigen: not known.

Sequencing used PBMCs. The J gene is TRBJ1-5, the V gene TRBV6-1; no definite D call. The TCR sequence derives from a woman under 30 in good health and CMV-seronegative. This chain's CDR3 is CASSKRQLSNQPQHF. The CDR3 DNA sequence: TGTGCCAGCAGTAAGAGGCAGCTTAGCAATCAGCCCCAGCATTTT.